Each of the 30 T cell receptor beta chains below was sequenced from the same sample in a study of blood T cells in healthy people across ages. PCR was performed a second time for 7 to 11 cycles using a sample-barcoded 5' primer and a J-beta primer mix. TCRdb redid the calling of the 5' RACE reads with MiXCR, one entry per CDR3 protein. In the table there are 1.5 million to 2 million distinct CDR3 sequences, about two fifths of which are singletons. Input material: blood. These receptors all come from a human donor in good health.

This chain uses TRBV20-1 with TRBJ1-5; D not certain. The germline CDR1 and CDR2 sequences are DFQATT and SNEGSKA (reference sequence). There are 12 residues in the CDR3. V shed 3 bases and J shed 0 bases, with 3 bases lying between them. CDR3 sequence: CSARTSNQPQHF. CDR3 nucleotides: TGCAGTGCTAGGACTAGCAATCAGCCCCAGCATTTT.

V and J are TRBV12-3 or TRBV12-4 and TRBJ1-6, with a weak D call TRBD1 (5 bases). Trimming removed 3 bases at V and 8 bases at J, with 35 bases between. The CDR3 consists of 22 residues. The CDR3 spells CASSFRAGVVTGPKKEDSPLHF. CDR3 coding DNA: TGTGCCAGCAGTTTCAGGGCGGGAGTCGTCACAGGTCCCAAGAAGGAGGATTCACCCCTCCACTTT.

A few counts support this clonotype. This rearrangement joins TRBV7-9 to TRBJ2-7; D ambiguous. Germline V gene sequence: CDR1 SEHNR, CDR2 FQNEAQ (reference sequence). CDR3 length: 15 amino acids. The V end was cut by 4 bases, the J end by 0 bases, with 13 bases between. The CDR3 here is CASSYDLIGSYEQYF. In nucleotides, the CDR3 is TGTGCCAGCAGCTACGACCTGATCGGCTCCTACGAGCAGTACTTC.

The V and J genes are TRBV5-5 and TRBJ2-1, with D tentatively TRBD1 (6 bases). This CDR3 is built from 15 residues. CDR1 SGHKS and CDR2 YYEKEE come from the germline V gene (reference sequence). V lost 3 bases to trimming and J lost 10 bases, with 20 bases between them. The chain's CDR3 is CASSSAGTRAYEQFF. The CDR3 bases are TGTGCCAGCAGCTCCGCCGGGACAAGGGCCTACGAGCAGTTCTTC. Supplemented by reference TRBV5-5 and TRBJ2-1, the full variable domain reads DAGVTQSPTHLIKTRGQQVTLRCSPISGHKSVSWYQQVLGQGPQFIFQYYEKEERGRGNFPDRFSARQFPNYSSELNVNALLLGDSALYLCASSSAGTRAYEQFFGPGTRLTVL.

The J gene is TRBJ2-7, the V gene TRBV6-1, with D maybe TRBD2 (5 bases). Germline V gene lookup returns CDR1 MNHNS and CDR2 SASEGT. The CDR3 length is 13 residues. Trimming removed 3 bases at V and 5 bases at J, with 11 bases between. The CDR3: CASSDIGGNEQYF. CDR3 coding DNA: TGTGCCAGCAGTGATATTGGAGGTAACGAGCAGTACTTC.

V gene TRBV5-4 combines with J gene TRBJ1-2, with D tentatively TRBD1 (5 bases). This CDR3 region has 19 residues. Trimming removed 4 bases from V and 1 base from J, with 26 bases in between. The germline V gene has CDR1 SGHNT and CDR2 YYREEE (reference sequence). The CDR3 bases are TGTGCCAGCAGCCTATTTTGGGGCTCGATCCGAGAAAATAACTATGGCTACACCTTC. This codes for CASSLFWGSIRENNYGYTF.

The sample holds many counts of this clonotype. The V and J genes are TRBV29-1 and TRBJ1-2; D is undetermined. There are 10 residues in the CDR3. Between the trimmed V and J ends, which lost 5 bases and 4 bases, there was a span of 5 bases. Per germline, CDR1 SQVTM and CDR2 ANQGSEA. CDR3 DNA: TGCAGCGTTTACAGCTATGGCTACACCTTC. The encoded protein is CSVYSYGYTF.

V is TRBV29-1 and J is TRBJ2-1, with TRBD1 as a possible D gene (6 bases). V shed 2 bases and J shed 8 bases, with 13 bases lying between them. Germline assignment: CDR1 SQVTM and CDR2 ANQGSEA. This CDR3 comprises 13 residues. The DNA for the CDR3 is TGCAGCGTTGAAAGACTCGAGGGGGATGAGCAGTTCTTC. Translation: CSVERLEGDEQFF.

This clonotype was counted between two and nine times. The genes are TRBV20-1 and TRBJ1-2, with 8 bases that match TRBD1. Germline CDR1 is DFQATT and CDR2 is SNEGSKA (reference sequence). V dropped 2 bases and J dropped 7; count of bases not matched to a gene: 6. This CDR3 is 13 amino acids long. CDR3 sequence (DNA): TGCAGTGCTAGAATAGGGACAGGCTCTGGCTACACCTTC. Protein sequence: CSARIGTGSGYTF.

This sequence joins TRBV20-1 and TRBJ1-5; D may be TRBD1 (5 bases). This CDR3 is built from 13 residues. V dropped 6 bases and J dropped 4 bases, with 13 bases sitting between them. CDR1 and CDR2 from the germline V gene are DFQATT and SNEGSKA (reference sequence). This CDR3 reads CSALRTTNQPQHF. The CDR3, as DNA: TGCAGTGCCCTCAGGACAACTAATCAGCCCCAGCATTTT.

The gene calls are TRBV20-1 and TRBJ1-2; 9 bases map to TRBD1. This CDR3 has 16 residues. Germline CDR1 DFQATT, CDR2 SNEGSKA (reference sequence). J gave up 7 bases and V 3 bases, and 15 bases lay outside the gene matches. Here the CDR3 DNA reads TGCAGTGCTAGTTTCGGCGGACAGGGGCAATTGGGTGGCTACACCTTC. Its protein product is CSASFGGQGQLGGYTF.

This clonotype has a handful of counts. The gene calls are TRBV29-1 and TRBJ2-4; TRBD1 might be the D (6 bases). Germline V CDR1 and CDR2: SQVTM, ANQGSEA. CDR3 length: 14 residues. V was trimmed by 7 bases and J by 13 bases, leaving 26 bases between them. The DNA for the CDR3 is TGCAGCGCCTCTCGGGACACTTCCTACAATGAGCAGTACTTC. It encodes CSASRDTSYNEQYF.

The rearrangement joins TRBV4-3 to TRBJ1-1, with TRBD1 matching over 8 bases. Germline assignment: CDR1 LGHNA and CDR2 YSLEER. V lost 4 bases to trimming and J lost 1 base; unmatched junction nucleotides: 5. The CDR3 contains 15 residues. CDR3 DNA: TGCGCCAGCAGCCCCCAGACAGGGGCGAACACTGAAGCTTTCTTT. This sequence encodes CASSPQTGANTEAFF.

V is TRBV24-1 and J is TRBJ2-1; the D gene is possibly TRBD1 (6 bases). The CDR3 is 13 amino acids. CDR1 and CDR2 from the germline V gene are KGHDR and SFDVKD. Trimming took off 9 bases at V and 7 bases at J, with 15 bases between the two ends. The CDR3 loop is CATGPPGANEQFF. CDR3 DNA sequence: TGTGCCACCGGCCCGCCAGGGGCAAATGAGCAGTTCTTC.

The J gene is TRBJ2-4, the V gene TRBV7-9; 12 bases align to TRBD1. There are 17 residues in the CDR3. Looked up from germline, CDR1 is SEHNR and CDR2 is FQNEAQ (reference sequence). Trimming at V came to 5 bases and at J to 8 bases, leaving 13 bases not matched to a gene. CDR3 DNA sequence: TGTGCCAGCAGCCCAATTCCCCTCGGGACAGGGGGCCACATTCAGTACTTC. It codes for CASSPIPLGTGGHIQYF.

In the case of this clonotype: A read error may account for a junction end that differs from germline. CDR3 sequence: CTSSPGVLFNQPQHF. CDR3 nucleotides: TGCACCAGCAGCCCGGGAGTCCTATTCAATCAGCCCCAGCATTTT. The rearrangement links TRBV5-1 to TRBJ1-5; D remains ambiguous. There are 15 residues in the CDR3. Germline V CDR1 and CDR2: SGHRS, YFSETQ.

The rearrangement joins TRBV10-3 to TRBJ1-1, with D maybe TRBD1 (5 bases). The CDR3 extends over 13 amino acids. The V gene's germline CDR1 is ENHRY and CDR2 SYGVKD. The V gene lost 3 bases and the J gene lost 5 bases, with 10 bases spanning the gap. As DNA, the CDR3 is TGTGCCATCAGTGACAGGGAAGTTACTGAAGCTTTCTTT. It is translated as CAISDREVTEAFF.

This clonotype was picked up one time. This sequence joins TRBV3-1 and TRBJ2-4, with D uncertain. The DNA matches TRBJ2-7 better at its end, which makes the J call doubtful. Germline V lookup: CDR1 LGHDT, CDR2 YNNKEL (reference sequence). The CDR3 sequence is 14 residues long. CDR3 DNA: TGTGCCAGCAGCCGAGACTTGGGGACCTACGAGCAGTACTTC. Translating gives CASSRDLGTYEQYF.

CDR3 amino acids: CASSPQVTHTDTQYF. The CDR3 DNA sequence: TGTGCCAGCAGCCCGCAGGTTACTCACACAGATACGCAGTATTTT. The V and J genes are TRBV7-3 and TRBJ2-3; D unclear. Looked up from germline, CDR1 is SGHTA and CDR2 is FQGTGA. CDR3 length: 15 residues. V gave up 5 bases and J gave up 2 bases, with 14 bases separating them.

On this clonotype: This may arise from a read error, as a much more abundant clone is one base away. This sequence joins TRBV7-9 and TRBJ2-3; D is ambiguous. CDR3 length equals 13 residues. The germline V gene encodes CDR1 SEHNR and CDR2 FQNEAQ (reference sequence). The CDR3 reads CASSLNSQDAQYF. CDR3 DNA sequence: TGTGCCAGCAGCTTAAACTCTCAAGATGCGCAGTATTTT.

The table lists this clonotype with a count of one. This may be a read error: a much more frequent sequence differs by one nucleotide. The chain uses TRBV20-1 and TRBJ2-7; D possibly corresponds to TRBD2 (5 bases). The V end lost 0 bases, the J end lost 3 bases, and 12 bases lay between the germline ends. Germline V gene sequence: CDR1 DFQATT, CDR2 SNEGSKA (reference sequence). The CDR3 is 14 amino acids. The CDR3 coding sequence is TGCAGTGCTAGAGATCTCGACTACAACTACGAGCAGTACTTC. Translated: CSARDLDYNYEQYF.

The CDR3 sequence: CSARGSSSLREQYF. In DNA, the CDR3 is TGCAGTGCTAGAGGGTCCAGCTCCCTTCGCGAGCAGTACTTC. The V and J genes are TRBV20-1 and TRBJ2-7, with unresolved D. Germline assignment: CDR1 DFQATT and CDR2 SNEGSKA (reference sequence). CDR3 length: 14 amino acids. Between the trimmed V and J ends, which lost 1 base and 6 bases, there was a span of 16 bases.

This clonotype was counted between two and nine times. DNA for the CDR3: TGTGCCAGCAGAGGTGATCAGGGGGCGCAGGGTGACACTGAAGCTTTCTTT. Its translation: CASRGDQGAQGDTEAFF. V and J are TRBV6-4 and TRBJ1-1, with 8 bases matching TRBD1. This CDR3 is built from 17 residues. CDR1 and CDR2 (germline): MRHNA, SNTAGT. Trimming took 6 bases from V and 3 from J; bases not matched to a gene: 15.

As to this clonotype: A much larger clone differs by one base, so this may be a read error. This chain connects TRBV4-1 to TRBJ2-3; D might be TRBD2 (6 bases). Looked up from germline, CDR1 is MGHRA and CDR2 is YSYEKL. This CDR3 is 15 amino acids long. V dropped 4 bases and J dropped 1 base, with 12 bases sitting between them. The CDR3 region is CASSRQSSGTDTQYF. CDR3 coding DNA: TGCGCCAGCAGCCGTCAGTCTAGCGGCACAGATACGCAGTATTTT.

The chain uses TRBV7-3 and TRBJ1-1, with D unclear. Trimming pared 1 base from V and 6 bases from J, leaving 9 bases between. This CDR3 comprises 13 residues. Germline V gene sequence: CDR1 SGHTA, CDR2 FQGTGA. The CDR3 protein is CASSLSSGPEAFF. Written as DNA, the CDR3 is TGTGCCAGCAGCTTAAGTAGCGGGCCTGAAGCTTTCTTT.

For this clonotype: Possible read error: a much larger clone is one base away. The chain links TRBV29-1 to TRBJ2-7, with 9 bases identical to TRBD2. The tail of the sequence fits TRBJ2-1 better, so the J call may be wrong. Germline-derived CDR1 and CDR2 are SQVTM and ANQGSEA. CDR3 size: 15 residues. This CDR3 reads CGVDYIAGAHNEQFF. DNA for the CDR3: TGCGGCGTTGATTATATAGCGGGGGCGCACAATGAGCAGTTCTTC.

The V call is TRBV4-3, the J call TRBJ2-7; D gene unclear. Trimming removed 1 base from V and 7 bases from J, with 11 bases in between. Germline V gene data show CDR1 as LGHNA and CDR2 as YSLEER. The CDR3 has 13 amino acids. The CDR3, as DNA: TGCGCCAGCAGCCAAGCGGTATGGCGAGAGCAGTACTTC. Translated: CASSQAVWREQYF.

Comments on this clonotype: An end of the junction differs from the germline gene, which may be a read error. The chain combines TRBV7-2 with TRBJ2-1, with 13 bases aligning to TRBD2. This CDR3 is built from 16 residues. Germline lookup yields CDR1 SGHTA and CDR2 FQGNSA. This CDR3 is CAGSSAPGLAGNEQFF. Here the CDR3 DNA reads TGTGCCGGCAGCTCGGCCCCGGGACTAGCGGGAAATGAGCAGTTCTTC.

V usage is TRBV15 and J usage is TRBJ2-1, with TRBD2 as a possible D gene (7 bases). V lost 2 bases to trimming and J lost 9 bases, with 20 bases between them. The CDR3 consists of 16 residues. The germline V gene encodes CDR1 LNHNV and CDR2 YYDKDF (reference sequence). CDR3 protein: CATSRHGLGGLGEQFF. The CDR3 region has the DNA TGTGCCACCAGCAGACATGGACTAGGGGGTCTCGGTGAGCAGTTCTTC.

The rearrangement uses TRBV5-1 and TRBJ1-1, with a possible D match to TRBD1 (5 bases). The CDR3 is made up of 15 amino acids. Trimming left V 0 bases short and J 5 bases short, with 14 bases between. Germline V gene lookup returns CDR1 SGHRS and CDR2 YFSETQ. DNA of the CDR3: TGCGCCAGCAGCTTGGTACGGGCAGGGCAAACTGAAGCTTTCTTT. It encodes CASSLVRAGQTEAFF.